A single sample is the source of the 32 T cell receptor beta chains below, sequenced in a study of molecular identifiers for immune sequencing clone quantification. TCRdb used MiXCR to reprocess the PCR reads, holding one entry per CDR3 protein. The sample lists 12,000 or so distinct CDR3 sequences, around 18% seen once, with about 1.5% in the top ten. Material for sequencing was naive CD8+ T cells from blood, with Jurkat cell RNA spiked in. Subset here: FACS-sorted CD8+CD4-CCR7+CD45RA+ naive T cells. The receptors come from a human donor in good health. Some libraries in this study had Jurkat cell RNA spiked in.

This clonotype was observed many times. The chain has TRBV12-3 or TRBV12-4 and TRBJ1-3; D remains unclear. This CDR3 is 12 amino acids long. Trimming stripped 3 bases from V and 7 bases from J, with 7 bases between. The CDR3 sequence is CASSFPANTIYF. The CDR3 DNA follows: TGTGCCAGCAGTTTCCCCGCGAACACCATATATTTT.

This clonotype was recorded many times. This sequence joins TRBV9 and TRBJ1-5; D gene ambiguous. The CDR3 spans 14 residues. Looked up from germline, CDR1 is SGDLS and CDR2 is YYNGEE. Trimming shortened V by 3 bases and J by 0 bases, and 7 bases separated the two germline ends. The CDR3 bases are TGTGCCAGCAGCGCTTCCTCTAGCAATCAGCCCCAGCATTTT. The encoded protein is CASSASSSNQPQHF.

On this clonotype itself: A much larger clone differs from this one at a single base, so this may be a read error. The V and J genes are TRBV12-3 or TRBV12-4 and TRBJ2-7, with 10 bases identical to TRBD1. The CDR3 loop spans 12 amino acids. The CDR3 DNA follows: TGTGCCAGCAGGGGGACAGGGGTCGAGCGGTACTTC. It specifies CASRGTGVERYF.

As regards this clonotype: One end of the junction varies from germline; a read error may be responsible. This rearrangement joins TRBV20-1 to TRBJ1-1; D gene uncertain. This CDR3 region has 13 residues. Germline CDR1 reads DFQATT; CDR2 reads SNEGSKA (reference sequence). CDR3 region: CSARDPANTESFF. The CDR3 DNA sequence: TGCAGTGCTAGAGATCCTGCGAACACTGAATCTTTCTTT.

Regarding this clonotype: A much larger clone lies one base from this, so it may be a read error. The V and J genes are TRBV13 and TRBJ2-7, with 9 bases that match TRBD2. The CDR3 is 16 amino acids. Germline CDR1 reads PRHDT; CDR2 reads FYEKMQ (reference sequence). The ends lost 4 bases at V and 2 bases at J; junction bases unmatched: 9. CDR3 sequence reads: CASSSTGGRGTYEQYF. DNA for the CDR3: TGTGCCAGCAGCTCAACCGGCGGGAGGGGCACCTACGAGCAGTACTTC.

Points on this clonotype: A single base separates this from a much larger clone, so it may be a read error. The chain has TRBV13 and TRBJ2-7; D is tentatively TRBD1 or TRBD2 (5 bases each). Trimming cost V 8 bases and J 2 bases, with 19 bases left between them. CDR1 and CDR2 from the germline V gene are PRHDT and FYEKMQ (reference sequence). CDR3 length: 15 amino acids. The CDR3 DNA is TGTGCCAGCGGCGCTTCCGGGACCGACACCTACGAGCAGTACTTC. Its translation: CASGASGTDTYEQYF.

In the case of this clonotype: A clone one base away is much larger, so this may be a read error. This chain uses TRBV5-6 with TRBJ2-7, with D possibly matching TRBD2 (5 bases). The CDR3 contains 16 residues. Germline CDR1 SGHDT, CDR2 YYEEEE. V was cut by 0 bases and J by 1 base, with 14 bases left in between. DNA of the CDR3: TGTGCCAGCAGCTTGGATTGGAGCGGCAGGTCCTACGAGCAGTACTTC. Protein: CASSLDWSGRSYEQYF.

This clonotype is medium-sized. The chain uses TRBV7-9 and TRBJ2-3, with D unresolved. This CDR3 has 18 amino acids. Germline assignment: CDR1 SEHNR and CDR2 FQNEAQ (reference sequence). Between the trimmed V and J ends, which lost 5 bases and 0 bases, there was a span of 21 bases. The CDR3 is CASSPWRRAGASTDTQYF. In DNA, the CDR3 is TGTGCCAGCAGCCCCTGGCGGAGAGCAGGAGCTAGCACAGATACGCAGTATTTT.

By frequency in the sample, this clonotype is medium-sized. The genes are TRBV7-9 and TRBJ2-1, with TRBD2 matching over 7 bases. J lost 6 bases, V lost 2 bases, and 10 bases had no gene match. CDR1 SEHNR and CDR2 FQNEAQ come from the germline V gene (reference sequence). This CDR3 contains 16 residues. The CDR3 sequence is CASSLRTRGMANEQFF. As DNA, the CDR3 is TGTGCCAGCAGCTTAAGGACTAGAGGTATGGCCAATGAGCAGTTCTTC.

This clonotype counts as medium-sized (0.01 to 0.1%). The V call is TRBV7-2, the J call TRBJ2-7; TRBD2 matches 9 bases. The length of the CDR3 is 15 residues. The germline gives CDR1 SGHTA, CDR2 FQGNSA. Trimming took 5 bases from V and 4 from J; bases not matched to a gene: 9. This CDR3 is CASSLTPSGTYEQYF. CDR3 nucleotides: TGTGCCAGCAGCCTTACGCCTAGCGGGACGTACGAGCAGTACTTC.

This clonotype is medium-sized in the sample. V gene TRBV29-1 combines with J gene TRBJ2-7; possibly TRBD1 or TRBD2 for D (5 bases each). The V gene lost 6 bases and the J gene lost 0 bases, with 15 bases spanning the gap. The V gene's germline CDR1 is SQVTM and CDR2 ANQGSEA. This CDR3 is built from 14 residues. In DNA form, the CDR3 reads TGCAGCGTCGCTGGGACGGTCAACTCCTACGAGCAGTACTTC. This sequence encodes CSVAGTVNSYEQYF.

This clonotype is categorized as medium-sized. The rearrangement joins TRBV28 to TRBJ2-7, with 8 bases matching TRBD2. The CDR3 is 15 amino acids. The germline V gene has CDR1 MDHEN and CDR2 SYDVKM. The ends lost 1 base at V and 9 bases at J; junction bases unmatched: 11. CDR3 protein: CASSLSPSGSFAQYF. Here the CDR3 DNA reads TGTGCCAGCAGTTTATCCCCCAGCGGGAGCTTCGCGCAGTACTTC.

This clonotype was detected many times. The J gene is TRBJ1-1, the V gene TRBV27; D is possibly TRBD1 (6 bases). Trimming removed 6 bases at V and 5 bases at J, with 13 bases between. CDR1 and CDR2 from the germline V gene are MNHEY and SMNVEV (reference sequence). CDR3 size: 13 residues. For the CDR3, the DNA is TGTGCCAGCAGATTACAGGGAGCGACTGAAGCTTTCTTT. Its translation: CASRLQGATEAFF.

On this clonotype itself: The conserved phenylalanine or tryptophan is not found at the CDR3 terminus, so this likely reflects a read error. The chain is built from TRBV23-1 and TRBJ2-3, with 7 bases aligning to TRBD2. TRBV23-1 is an ORF, and what it does is uncertain. V gave up 6 bases and J gave up 1 base; unmatched junction bases: 7. The length of the CDR3 is 15 residues. The CDR3 reads CASRLGRARTDTQYS. The CDR3 DNA reads TGCGCCAGCAGGCTTGGGAGGGCCCGCACAGATACGCAGTATTCT.

This clonotype is medium-sized in the sample. The V gene is TRBV30, the J gene TRBJ2-7; 7 bases map to TRBD1. Trimming cost V 2 bases and J 3 bases; bases outside gene matches: 7. This CDR3 comprises 14 residues. Per germline, CDR1 GTSNPN and CDR2 SVGIG (reference sequence). CDR3 sequence (DNA): TGTGCCTGGAGTACCGACAGGGCGCTCTACGAGCAGTACTTC. It codes for CAWSTDRALYEQYF.

The chain uses TRBV9 and TRBJ1-3; D is undetermined. The V gene's germline CDR1 is SGDLS and CDR2 YYNGEE. The length of the CDR3 is 12 residues. V gave up 5 bases and J gave up 4 bases, with 7 bases separating them. The CDR3 DNA reads TGTGCCAGCAGTGAAGTGGGAAACACCATATATTTT. Translated, it gives CASSEVGNTIYF.

This clonotype rates as medium-sized. J is TRBJ2-5 and V is TRBV13; perhaps D is TRBD1 or TRBD2 (5 bases each). Germline V gives CDR1 PRHDT, CDR2 FYEKMQ (reference sequence). This CDR3 has 14 amino acids. V was trimmed by 4 bases and J by 0 bases, leaving 9 bases between them. The CDR3 bases are TGTGCCAGCAGCTACCGGGACGACCAAGAGACCCAGTACTTC. Its protein product is CASSYRDDQETQYF.

The genes are TRBV19 and TRBJ2-1, with TRBD2 identical over 8 bases. The CDR3 runs to 15 residues. The germline V gene has CDR1 LNHDA and CDR2 SQIVND (reference sequence). With 3 bases clipped from V and 2 bases from J, the junction kept 3 bases outside the gene matches. The CDR3 nucleotides read TGTGCCAGTAGTATTACGGGGGGGACCTACAATGAGCAGTTCTTC. This codes for CASSITGGTYNEQFF.

This clonotype was picked up a small number of times. The V gene is TRBV19, the J gene TRBJ1-5; TRBD1 is a possible D gene (5 bases). Trimming shortened V by 6 bases and J by 0 bases, and 12 bases separated the two germline ends. The CDR3 length is 15 residues. The germline V gene has CDR1 LNHDA and CDR2 SQIVND (reference sequence). The CDR3 loop is CASSPWGDSNQPQHF. The CDR3 DNA reads as TGTGCCAGTAGCCCCTGGGGGGATAGCAATCAGCCCCAGCATTTT. Variable domain in full (rest from reference TRBV19 and TRBJ1-5): DGGITQSPKYLFRKEGQNVTLSCEQNLNHDAMYWYRQDPGQGLRLIYYSQIVNDFQKGDIAEGYSVSREKKESFPLTVTSAQKNPTAFYLCASSPWGDSNQPQHFGDGTRLSIL.

This clonotype was counted many times. The V and J genes are TRBV7-9 and TRBJ2-7; D is undetermined. Germline V CDR1 and CDR2: SEHNR, FQNEAQ (reference sequence). Trimming cost V 0 bases and J 4 bases, with 4 bases left between them. This CDR3 has 12 amino acids. Here the CDR3 reads CASSLAPYEQYF. Here the CDR3 DNA reads TGTGCCAGCAGCTTAGCTCCGTACGAGCAGTACTTC.

This clonotype is classed as medium-sized. The chain is built from TRBV14 and TRBJ2-7, with 7 bases lining up with TRBD2. CDR3 length equals 16 residues. The germline V gene encodes CDR1 SGHDN and CDR2 FVKESK. The V segment lost 2 bases and the J segment 1 base; nucleotides outside the gene matches: 8. This CDR3 is CASSQHFAGESYEQYF. CDR3 DNA: TGTGCCAGCAGCCAACACTTTGCGGGAGAGTCCTACGAGCAGTACTTC.

Ten or more counts support this clonotype. V gene TRBV27 combines with J gene TRBJ2-5; D remains unclear. The CDR3 extends over 13 amino acids. Germline V gene sequence: CDR1 MNHEY, CDR2 SMNVEV (reference sequence). The V and J ends lost 0 bases and 2 bases respectively, with 4 bases between them. DNA for the CDR3: TGTGCCAGCAGTTTATCTACGCAAGAGACCCAGTACTTC. It encodes CASSLSTQETQYF.

This clonotype was observed at least ten times. The chain joins TRBV20-1 to TRBJ1-6; D might be TRBD1 (5 bases). Germline V gene lookup returns CDR1 DFQATT and CDR2 SNEGSKA (reference sequence). This CDR3 has 14 amino acids. The V end was cut by 6 bases, the J end by 7 bases, with 16 bases between. This CDR3 is CSAPTGDANSPLHF. Here the CDR3 DNA reads TGCAGTGCACCGACCGGGGACGCCAATTCACCCCTCCACTTT.

This clonotype is medium-sized within its sample. The chain links TRBV24-1 to TRBJ2-3, with unresolved D. This CDR3 has 13 amino acids. The germline gives CDR1 KGHDR, CDR2 SFDVKD. V gave up 4 bases and J gave up 5 bases, with 9 bases separating them. This CDR3 is CATSDPLGDTQYF. CDR3 nucleotide sequence: TGTGCCACCAGTGACCCCCTCGGAGATACGCAGTATTTT.

In its sample, this clonotype is medium-sized. The chain uses TRBV27 and TRBJ1-5; D uncertain. CDR3 length: 13 residues. Per the germline V gene, CDR1 is MNHEY and CDR2 is SMNVEV (reference sequence). V shed 8 bases and J shed 1 base, with 9 bases lying between them. The CDR3 protein is CASGDISNQPQHF. CDR3 DNA sequence: TGTGCCAGCGGGGATATAAGCAATCAGCCCCAGCATTTT.

By frequency in the sample, this clonotype is medium-sized (0.01 to 0.1%). The chain couples TRBV7-6 to TRBJ2-3; D unresolved. The V end was cut by 5 bases, the J end by 7 bases, with 19 bases between. The length of the CDR3 is 15 residues. From germline, CDR1 is SGHVS and CDR2 FNYEAQ. CDR3 sequence (DNA): TGTGCCAGCAGCCCTGAGGTCCAGTCCTTGAATACGCAGTATTTT. It is translated as CASSPEVQSLNTQYF.

Many counts were recorded for this clonotype. The genes are TRBV11-3 and TRBJ2-1; the D is unclear. V lost 2 bases and J 5 bases, leaving 4 bases between the germline ends. In germline, CDR1 is SGHNT, CDR2 YENEEA. This CDR3 spans 12 amino acids. This chain's CDR3 is CASSLSDNEQFF. The CDR3 DNA reads as TGTGCCAGCAGCTTAAGTGACAATGAGCAGTTCTTC.

This clonotype was observed at least ten times. The chain has TRBV5-6 and TRBJ2-1, with D unclear. The germline V and J ends were trimmed by 4 bases and 4 bases, with 15 bases remaining between them. The V gene's germline CDR1 is SGHDT and CDR2 YYEEEE. This CDR3 has 15 residues. CDR3: CASSPRSHRYNEQFF. The CDR3 nucleotides read TGTGCCAGCAGCCCCCGGTCCCACAGATACAATGAGCAGTTCTTC.

This clonotype appeared a few times. A much larger clonotype is one base distant, so this may be a read error. V usage is TRBV9 and J usage is TRBJ2-3; unclear D gene. The CDR3 extends over 11 amino acids. Germline assignment: CDR1 SGDLS and CDR2 YYNGEE. The CDR3 here is CAGSETDTQYF. The CDR3 DNA is TGTGCCGGCAGTGAAACAGATACGCAGTATTTT. The variable domain in full, completed from reference TRBV9 and TRBJ2-3, reads DSGVTQTPKHLITATGQRVTLRCSPRSGDLSVYWYQQSLDQGLQFLIQYYNGEERAKGNILERFSAQQFPDLHSELNLSSLELGDSALYFCAGSETDTQYFGPGTRLTVL.

This clonotype was seen repeatedly, ten times or more. CDR3 in DNA: TGTGCCAGCAGTTTAGCACTCAGGGGAGGTTCACCCCTCCACTTT. Protein product: CASSLALRGGSPLHF. The chain couples TRBV12-3 or TRBV12-4 to TRBJ1-6, with TRBD1 as a possible D gene (6 bases). The V and J ends lost 0 bases and 9 bases respectively, with 12 bases between them. CDR3 size: 15 residues.

By share of the sample, this clonotype is medium-sized (0.01 to 0.1%). DNA for the CDR3: TGTGCCATCAGTGAAAGGGGAATCCCGAACACCGGGGAGCTGTTTTTT. Translating it yields CAISERGIPNTGELFF. The chain recombines TRBV10-3 with TRBJ2-2, with D maybe TRBD1 (5 bases). V dropped 3 bases and J dropped 0 bases, with 11 bases sitting between them. This CDR3 has 16 residues. Germline values: CDR1 ENHRY, CDR2 SYGVKD.

V gene TRBV10-3 combines with J gene TRBJ2-7; TRBD2 aligns across 8 bases. The CDR3 loop spans 14 amino acids. Germline loops: CDR1 ENHRY, CDR2 SYGVKD. The ends lost 8 bases at V and 5 bases at J; junction bases unmatched: 11. In DNA form, the CDR3 reads TGTGCCATCTGGCCGGGACGGGGGGGCGACGAGCAGTACTTC. It translates to CAIWPGRGGDEQYF.